This TCR beta chain emerged from a study of identical twins. Unique molecular identifiers were in the cDNA, with template-switch universal primer binding. TCRdb re-derived calls from the 5' RACE reads in MiXCR, one entry per CDR3 protein. The table includes 350,000 or so distinct CDR3 sequences, around 9% detected once. The V end was cut by 0 bases, the J end by 4 bases, with 14 bases between. CDR1 is MGHRA and CDR2 is YSYEKL in the germline V gene. The CDR3 is made up of 16 amino acids. The chain couples TRBV4-1 to TRBJ2-3; D unresolved. The sample was naive T cells sorted from blood. The receptor comes from a woman aged 45 to 65 in good health. The CDR3 DNA reads as TGCGCCAGCAGCCAAGAAACGGGCCAGCGCCCAGATACGCAGTATTTT. This encodes CASSQETGQRPDTQYF.